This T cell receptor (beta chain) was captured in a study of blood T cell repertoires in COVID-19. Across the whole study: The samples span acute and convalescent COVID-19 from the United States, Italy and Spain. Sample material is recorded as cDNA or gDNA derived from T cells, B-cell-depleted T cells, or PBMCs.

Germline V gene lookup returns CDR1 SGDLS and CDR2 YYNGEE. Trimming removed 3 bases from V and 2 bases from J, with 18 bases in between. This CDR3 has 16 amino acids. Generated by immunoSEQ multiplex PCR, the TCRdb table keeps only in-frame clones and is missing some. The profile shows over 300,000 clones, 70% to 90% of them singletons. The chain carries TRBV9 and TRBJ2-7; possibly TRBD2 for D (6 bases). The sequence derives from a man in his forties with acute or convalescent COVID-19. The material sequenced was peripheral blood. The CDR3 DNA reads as TGTGCCAGCAGCGCGTCGGCGGGGACCACCCCCTACGAGCAGTACTTC. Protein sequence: CASSASAGTTPYEQYF.